Each of the 20 T cell receptor beta chains below was sequenced from the same sample in a study of CD8 T cells in Susac syndrome. A quantity of about 0.5 to 1 ug RNA underwent reverse transcription using random hexamers. A single record per CDR3 protein comes from TCRdb applying MiXCR to the immunoSEQ multiplex PCR reads. This table has 150,000 to 180,000 distinct CDR3 sequences, approximately 96% appearing once. The sequencing sample was made of CD4+ T cells from PBMCs. The origin of the receptors is a human donor with Susac syndrome.

The CDR3 coding sequence is TGTGCCAGCAGTCGGGAACGGGGCTACGAGCAGTACTTC. Translating it yields CASSRERGYEQYF. The chain is built from TRBV27 and TRBJ2-7; D is possibly TRBD2 (5 bases). Trimming shortened V by 5 bases and J by 3 bases, and 11 bases separated the two germline ends. The CDR3 consists of 13 residues. CDR1 and CDR2 from the germline V gene are MNHEY and SMNVEV (reference sequence).

The chain employs TRBV15 and TRBJ1-3; D is uncertain. Germline V gene lookup returns CDR1 LNHNV and CDR2 YYDKDF (reference sequence). The CDR3 contains 14 residues. Trimming pared 0 bases from V and 0 bases from J, leaving 3 bases between. CDR3 sequence reads: CATSRDYSGNTIYF. In nucleotides, the CDR3 is TGTGCCACCAGCAGAGATTACTCTGGAAACACCATATATTTT.

The chain has TRBV12-3 or TRBV12-4 and TRBJ2-6, with D tentatively TRBD1 or TRBD2 (5 bases each). V gave up 7 bases and J gave up 0 bases, with 10 bases separating them. CDR3 length: 15 amino acids. The CDR3, as DNA: TGTGCCAGCACCTTCGGGACCTCTGGGGCCAACGTCCTGACTTTC. Amino acid sequence: CASTFGTSGANVLTF.

The chain carries TRBV20-1 and TRBJ2-2; the D gene is possibly TRBD1 (5 bases). V was trimmed by 5 bases and J by 5 bases, leaving 18 bases between them. In germline, CDR1 is DFQATT, CDR2 SNEGSKA (reference sequence). The CDR3 is 15 amino acids. The CDR3 DNA is TGCAGTGCTCCTGACAGAACGCTGGGAACCGGGGAGCTGTTTTTT. Translation gives CSAPDRTLGTGELFF.

This rearrangement joins TRBV4-3 to TRBJ1-1, with 7 bases fitting TRBD1. Germline V lookup: CDR1 LGHNA, CDR2 YSLEER. This CDR3 comprises 15 residues. V lost 0 bases to trimming and J lost 4 bases; unmatched junction nucleotides: 5. The CDR3 loop is CASSQEQGPGTEAFF. The CDR3 bases are TGCGCCAGCAGCCAAGAACAGGGGCCTGGCACTGAAGCTTTCTTT.

The chain has TRBV9 and TRBJ1-6, with TRBD1 identical over 9 bases. CDR1 and CDR2 from the germline V gene are SGDLS and YYNGEE. V trimming: 0 bases; J trimming: 7 bases; junction bases outside the gene matches: 2. The CDR3 runs 15 residues. CDR3 bases: TGTGCCAGCAGCGTAGTTGACAGGGGGAATTCACCCCTCCACTTT. This sequence encodes CASSVVDRGNSPLHF.

The J gene is TRBJ1-2, the V gene TRBV29-1; 10 bases map to TRBD1. After removal of 4 bases from V and 3 bases from J, the junction contained 11 bases not matched to a gene. Germline-derived CDR1 and CDR2 are SQVTM and ANQGSEA. The CDR3 covers 16 residues. The CDR3 sequence: CSVGDPTGGEDYGYTF. For the CDR3, the DNA is TGCAGCGTTGGTGATCCGACAGGGGGCGAGGACTATGGCTACACCTTC.

The chain employs TRBV2 and TRBJ2-1; 7 nucleotides align to TRBD2. V lost 8 bases to trimming and J lost 5 bases; unmatched junction nucleotides: 6. CDR1 is SNHLY, CDR2 FYNNEI, per germline. CDR3 length: 13 amino acids. CDR3 sequence reads: CASFTGTNNEQFF. CDR3 sequence (DNA): TGTGCCAGCTTTACCGGGACTAACAATGAGCAGTTCTTC.

The gene calls are TRBV18 and TRBJ2-1, with unresolved D. CDR3 length: 15 amino acids. Per the germline V gene, CDR1 is KGHSH and CDR2 is LQKENI. Trimming pared 3 bases from V and 7 bases from J, leaving 16 bases between. Here the CDR3 DNA reads TGTGCCAGCTCACCCGTGCCCGGTGGGGTTAATGAGCAGTTCTTC. As protein: CASSPVPGGVNEQFF.

The chain carries TRBV29-1 and TRBJ1-2; D is perhaps TRBD1 (6 bases). With 1 base removed from V and 4 bases from J, the gap between germline ends came to 10 bases. This CDR3 has 13 residues. Per germline, CDR1 SQVTM and CDR2 ANQGSEA. For the CDR3, the DNA is TGCAGCGTTGAAGCAGGGGATCTCTATGGCTACACCTTC. As protein: CSVEAGDLYGYTF.

The chain links TRBV20-1 to TRBJ1-3; TRBD1 aligns across 7 bases. V was pared by 2 bases and J by 6 bases, with 7 bases of the junction left unmatched. Germline V lookup: CDR1 DFQATT, CDR2 SNEGSKA (reference sequence). This CDR3 is 14 amino acids long. The CDR3: CSARWTGTVNTIYF. The CDR3 nucleotides read TGCAGTGCTAGATGGACAGGAACCGTAAACACCATATATTTT.

V gene TRBV20-1 combines with J gene TRBJ2-1, with 7 bases matching TRBD1. The germline V gene encodes CDR1 DFQATT and CDR2 SNEGSKA (reference sequence). The CDR3 sequence is 14 residues long. V shed 5 bases, J shed 5 bases, and the junction held 9 bases outside the gene matches. The CDR3 DNA follows: TGCAGTGCTTCCATGACAGGGCCAGACAATGAGCAGTTCTTC. Translated, it gives CSASMTGPDNEQFF.

The chain links TRBV19 to TRBJ1-2; D gene unclear. This CDR3 comprises 12 residues. V dropped 8 bases and J dropped 0 bases, with 7 bases sitting between them. Per the germline V gene, CDR1 is LNHDA and CDR2 is SQIVND (reference sequence). The CDR3 DNA sequence: TGTGCCAGTCTTACAACTAACTATGGCTACACCTTC. As protein: CASLTTNYGYTF. The variable domain in full, with the rest retrieved from reference TRBV19 and TRBJ1-2, is DGGITQSPKYLFRKEGQNVTLSCEQNLNHDAMYWYRQDPGQGLRLIYYSQIVNDFQKGDIAEGYSVSREKKESFPLTVTSAQKNPTAFYLCASLTTNYGYTFGSGTRLTVV.

The rearrangement joins TRBV12-3 or TRBV12-4 to TRBJ2-6; D is unclear. V was pared by 3 bases and J by 4 bases, with 10 bases between. The CDR3 loop spans 15 amino acids. The CDR3 here is CASSLHTAGANVLTF. In DNA form, the CDR3 reads TGTGCCAGCAGTTTGCATACTGCGGGGGCCAACGTCCTGACTTTC.

CDR3 sequence: CASESGAGQPPALHF. CDR3 DNA sequence: TGTGCCAGTGAATCGGGGGCCGGACAGCCGCCGGCCCTCCACTTT. This chain connects TRBV19 to TRBJ1-6; a possible D gene is TRBD1 (6 bases). The V and J ends lost 8 bases and 14 bases respectively, with 25 bases between them. There are 15 residues in the CDR3. Germline V lookup: CDR1 LNHDA, CDR2 SQIVND (reference sequence).

This sequence joins TRBV18 and TRBJ2-3; D is possibly TRBD1 (6 bases). Trimming took off 3 bases at V and 1 base at J, with 14 bases between the two ends. CDR1 and CDR2 (germline): KGHSH, LQKENI. The CDR3 consists of 16 residues. The CDR3 spells CASSPPQGKGTDTQYF. For the CDR3, the DNA is TGTGCCAGCTCACCCCCACAGGGTAAAGGCACAGATACGCAGTATTTT.

This rearrangement joins TRBV7-9 to TRBJ2-7; 8 nucleotides line up with TRBD2. In germline, CDR1 is SEHNR, CDR2 FQNEAQ (reference sequence). Trimming at V came to 1 base and at J to 5 bases, leaving 10 bases not matched to a gene. The CDR3 sequence is 16 residues long. The chain's CDR3 is CASSLESGGSRNEQYF. CDR3 bases: TGTGCCAGCAGCTTAGAAAGCGGGGGTTCTCGAAACGAGCAGTACTTC.

The rearrangement joins TRBV5-1 to TRBJ1-2; D call uncertain. The V and J ends lost 0 bases and 2 bases respectively, with 8 bases between them. CDR1 is SGHRS, CDR2 YFSETQ, per germline. This CDR3 is built from 14 residues. CDR3 loop: CASSLADSNYGYTF. The CDR3 coding sequence is TGCGCCAGCAGCTTGGCGGATTCGAACTATGGCTACACCTTC.

This chain links TRBV14 with TRBJ2-3; D call uncertain. Trimming removed 3 bases at V and 1 base at J, with 8 bases between. The CDR3 is 14 amino acids. Germline V gene data show CDR1 as SGHDN and CDR2 as FVKESK. The CDR3 here is CASSHSIRTDTQYF. The CDR3 DNA reads as TGTGCCAGCAGCCATTCTATCCGCACAGATACGCAGTATTTT.

For the CDR3, the DNA is TGTGCCAGCAGCGCGGAACTAGCGGCCCAAGAGACCCAGTACTTC. The encoded protein is CASSAELAAQETQYF. This sequence joins TRBV5-4 and TRBJ2-5; 8 bases map to TRBD2. This CDR3 is built from 15 residues. V was clipped by 4 bases and J by 1 base; unmatched bases: 6. Germline V gene sequence: CDR1 SGHNT, CDR2 YYREEE (reference sequence).